Below, 19 T cell receptor beta chains from the same sample are listed, as sequenced in a study of blood T cell repertoires in COVID-19. Sequencing used immunoSEQ multiplex PCR; TCRdb keeps in-frame clones, though not all of them. This table holds 100,000 to 150,000 clones, approximately 86% found once. The sample was peripheral blood. Source of these receptors: a woman in her sixties or seventies with COVID-19, enrolled during active disease.

This chain joins TRBV19 and TRBJ1-4; D uncertain. The germline V and J ends were trimmed by 5 bases and 6 bases, with 13 bases remaining between them. Germline V gene sequence: CDR1 LNHDA, CDR2 SQIVND (reference sequence). This CDR3 is 14 amino acids long. CDR3 coding DNA: TGTGCCAGTAGTGGCCGGGCGAGGGATGAAAAACTGTTTTTT. This encodes CASSGRARDEKLFF.

The J gene is TRBJ2-7, the V gene TRBV28; D is perhaps TRBD2 (6 bases). Looked up from germline, CDR1 is MDHEN and CDR2 is SYDVKM. With 3 bases removed from V and 2 bases from J, the gap between germline ends came to 11 bases. The CDR3 is made up of 14 amino acids. DNA of the CDR3: TGTGCCAGCAGTTTGACGGGACTGACCTACGAGCAGTACTTC. Its protein product is CASSLTGLTYEQYF.

The gene calls are TRBV11-2 and TRBJ2-1; D possibly corresponds to TRBD1 (6 bases). The CDR3 is 15 residues long. Germline CDR1 and CDR2: SGHAT and FQNNGV. V dropped 5 bases and J dropped 0 bases, with 11 bases sitting between them. The CDR3 region has the DNA TGTGCCAGCAGCACCCGGGACAACTCCTACAATGAGCAGTTCTTC. This encodes CASSTRDNSYNEQFF. Full variable domain (outside the CDR3, taken from reference TRBV11-2 and TRBJ2-1): EAGVAQSPRYKIIEKRQSVAFWCNPISGHATLYWYQQILGQGPKLLIQFQNNGVVDDSQLPKDRFSAERLKGVDSTLKIQPAKLEDSAVYLCASSTRDNSYNEQFFGPGTRLTVL.

The chain is built from TRBV28 and TRBJ1-5; 7 bases map to TRBD1. This CDR3 has 18 amino acids. With 7 bases clipped from V and 4 bases from J, the junction kept 19 bases outside the gene matches. CDR1 MDHEN and CDR2 SYDVKM come from the germline V gene. The DNA of the CDR3 is TGTGCCAGCATGGGCTACGGCTTCCTGGGACAGATTAATCAGCCCCAGCATTTT. It yields the protein CASMGYGFLGQINQPQHF.

V and J are TRBV10-3 and TRBJ1-1; TRBD1 aligns across 7 bases. The CDR3 is 15 amino acids. Germline CDR1 ENHRY, CDR2 SYGVKD. With 5 bases clipped from V and 5 bases from J, the junction kept 11 bases outside the gene matches. CDR3 nucleotides: TGTGCCATCAGTCTCGACAGGGCGGTTGATACTGAAGCTTTCTTT. Encoded protein: CAISLDRAVDTEAFF.

This clone was recorded once. CDR3 DNA sequence: TGTGCCAGCAGCTTGGGAGGGACAGGGGTAACCTATGGCTACACCTTC. Translation gives CASSLGGTGVTYGYTF. The V call is TRBV7-2, the J call TRBJ1-2, with 10 nucleotides matching TRBD1. J was trimmed by 4 bases and V by 3 bases; bases with no gene match: 8. This CDR3 spans 16 amino acids. Germline V gives CDR1 SGHTA, CDR2 FQGNSA.

The chain uses TRBV2 and TRBJ1-6, with 9 bases matching TRBD1. Germline V CDR1 and CDR2: SNHLY, FYNNEI. With 6 bases clipped from V and 8 bases from J, the junction kept 5 bases outside the gene matches. The CDR3 consists of 14 residues. The CDR3 reads CASRGQGSDSPLHF. For the CDR3, the DNA is TGTGCCAGCAGGGGACAGGGAAGCGATTCACCCCTCCACTTT.

V and J are TRBV11-2 and TRBJ1-1; 8 bases fit TRBD1. CDR1 SGHAT and CDR2 FQNNGV come from the germline V gene. The CDR3 consists of 16 residues. J gave up 2 bases and V 3 bases, and 8 bases lay outside the gene matches. DNA of the CDR3: TGTGCCAGCAGCTTCGGGACGGACAGGGCCAACACTGAAGCTTTCTTT. This sequence encodes CASSFGTDRANTEAFF.

This rearrangement joins TRBV30 to TRBJ1-4; D is ambiguous. Per the germline V gene, CDR1 is GTSNPN and CDR2 is SVGIG (reference sequence). The CDR3 runs 14 residues. V lost 3 bases, J lost 3 bases, and 11 bases lay in between. The chain's CDR3 is CAWRGARANEKLFF. In DNA form, the CDR3 reads TGTGCCTGGAGGGGAGCGAGGGCTAATGAAAAACTGTTTTTT.

This chain links TRBV9 with TRBJ1-2; 8 bases match TRBD1. Germline loops: CDR1 SGDLS, CDR2 YYNGEE. This CDR3 has 15 amino acids. V lost 3 bases and J lost 4; bases outside the gene matches: 8. The CDR3 DNA sequence: TGTGCCAGCAGCGAAGGGACAGGACCCTTCTATGGCTACACCTTC. Translated, it gives CASSEGTGPFYGYTF.

This clone came up once. V is TRBV2 and J is TRBJ2-2; the match to TRBD1 covers 9 bases. Germline V lookup: CDR1 SNHLY, CDR2 FYNNEI. CDR3 length: 14 amino acids. The trim removed 11 bases at V and 3 bases at J, leaving 7 bases unmatched. For the CDR3, the DNA is TGTGCCGGACGGACAGGGGTCGACACCGGGGAGCTGTTTTTT. Protein: CAGRTGVDTGELFF. The whole variable domain, filled in from reference TRBV2 and TRBJ2-2, reads EPEVTQTPSHQVTQMGQEVILRCVPISNHLYFYWYRQILGQKVEFLVSFYNNEISEKSEIFDDQFSVERPDGSNFTLKIRSTKLEDSAMYFCAGRTGVDTGELFFGEGSRLTVL.

The chain is built from TRBV6-4 and TRBJ1-1, with D uncertain. The germline gives CDR1 MRHNA, CDR2 SNTAGT. Trimming cost V 3 bases and J 3 bases, with 8 bases left between them. The CDR3 contains 13 residues. For the CDR3, the DNA is TGTGCCAGCAGTGATTATCCCGACACTGAAGCTTTCTTT. The encoded protein is CASSDYPDTEAFF.

The chain couples TRBV19 to TRBJ1-6; D remains unclear. V was trimmed by 4 bases and J by 0 bases, leaving 13 bases between them. The germline V gene encodes CDR1 LNHDA and CDR2 SQIVND (reference sequence). The CDR3 totals 17 residues. CDR3 bases: TGTGCCAGTAGTAAGTCGACGGGAAGCTCCTATAATTCACCCCTCCACTTT. This gives the protein CASSKSTGSSYNSPLHF.

This CDR3 reads CATSTGGFFDTIYF. CDR3 nucleotide sequence: TGTGCCACCAGCACCGGGGGTTTTTTTGACACCATATATTTT. This chain joins TRBV15 and TRBJ1-3, with D possibly TRBD1 on 5 matching bases. The CDR3 covers 14 residues. The V gene lost 4 bases and the J gene lost 8 bases, with 15 bases spanning the gap. The germline V gene encodes CDR1 LNHNV and CDR2 YYDKDF (reference sequence).

The chain links TRBV15 to TRBJ2-7; D gene uncertain. Per germline, CDR1 LNHNV and CDR2 YYDKDF (reference sequence). V was pared by 0 bases and J by 2 bases, with 11 bases between. CDR3 length: 15 residues. Here the CDR3 DNA reads TGTGCCACCAGCAGAGATTTCGGAGTAACCTACGAGCAGTACTTC. This gives the protein CATSRDFGVTYEQYF.

The chain has TRBV10-3 and TRBJ2-3; 9 bases match TRBD1. The trim removed 4 bases at V and 2 bases at J, leaving 1 base unmatched. The CDR3 is 14 residues long. Germline V gene lookup returns CDR1 ENHRY and CDR2 SYGVKD. The CDR3 DNA follows: TGTGCCATCAGTGGGGACAGGGTCACAGATACGCAGTATTTT. Translated, it gives CAISGDRVTDTQYF.

The chain links TRBV12-3 or TRBV12-4 to TRBJ2-2; tentatively, D is TRBD2 (5 bases). CDR3 size: 13 residues. The V end was cut by 7 bases, the J end by 7 bases, with 13 bases between. For the CDR3, the DNA is TGTGCCAGCATTCAAATCGGAGGCGGGGAGCTGTTTTTT. This codes for CASIQIGGGELFF.

The chain uses TRBV3-1 (or the pseudogene TRBV3-2) and TRBJ2-2; 12 bases are a match to TRBD1. The CDR3 extends over 16 amino acids. The germline V gene encodes CDR1 LGHDT and CDR2 YNNKEL (reference sequence). The J segment lost 6 bases and the V segment lost 3 bases, leaving 5 bases of the junction unmatched. The CDR3: CASSQRDRGRSGELFF. The CDR3 DNA sequence: TGTGCCAGCAGCCAGAGGGACAGGGGGCGTTCCGGGGAGCTGTTTTTT.

This chain links TRBV7-2 with TRBJ1-6; D ambiguous. The CDR3 runs to 15 residues. With 2 bases removed from V and 0 bases from J, the gap between germline ends came to 5 bases. CDR1 and CDR2 from the germline V gene are SGHTA and FQGNSA. The CDR3 loop is CASSLRSSYNSPLHF. CDR3 in DNA: TGTGCCAGCAGCTTACGGAGCTCCTATAATTCACCCCTCCACTTT.